These 21 T cell receptor beta chains were all obtained from the same sample, sequenced in a study of cytomegalovirus exposure and HLA in healthy donors. Use of 60 Vbeta and 13 Jbeta primers characterized the PCR. The protocol was immunoSEQ multiplex PCR, while the TCRdb copy is restricted to in-frame clones and leaves out a portion. The data show tens of thousands of clones, more than 55% seen once. Sequencing was done on a sample of PBMCs. These receptors were collected from a man aged 60-69 years in good health and CMV-seropositive.

This clone turned up a few times. The rearrangement uses TRBV7-6 and TRBJ2-7; 7 nucleotides line up with TRBD1. With 0 bases clipped from V and 4 bases from J, the junction kept 3 bases outside the gene matches. From germline, CDR1 is SGHVS and CDR2 FNYEAQ. CDR3 length: 14 residues. The CDR3 DNA follows: TGTGCCAGCAGCTTAGCTTCAGGGGGTTACGAGCAGTACTTC. Protein sequence: CASSLASGGYEQYF. The full variable domain, completed using reference TRBV7-6 and TRBJ2-7, is GAGVSQSPRYKVTKRGQDVALRCDPISGHVSLYWYRQALGQGPEFLTYFNYEAQQDKSGLPNDRFSAERPEGSISTLTIQRTEQRDSAMYRCASSLASGGYEQYFGPGTRLTVT.

The chain has TRBV19 and TRBJ2-1, with 7 bases aligning to TRBD2. J was trimmed by 3 bases and V by 4 bases; bases with no gene match: 3. The length of the CDR3 is 14 residues. Germline CDR1 LNHDA, CDR2 SQIVND (reference sequence). DNA of the CDR3: TGTGCCAGTAGTAGTGGGAGGGACTACAATGAGCAGTTCTTC. It yields the protein CASSSGRDYNEQFF.

The chain uses TRBV6-1 and TRBJ2-3; a possible D gene is TRBD2 (6 bases). CDR3 size: 14 residues. Trimming removed 7 bases from V and 2 bases from J, with 13 bases in between. The germline V gene has CDR1 MNHNS and CDR2 SASEGT. The CDR3 DNA follows: TGTGCCAGCATTCCGGGACTGTCCACAGATACGCAGTATTTT. Protein sequence: CASIPGLSTDTQYF.

This chain uses TRBV28 with TRBJ2-1; tentative D call: TRBD1 (5 bases). The CDR3 is 16 amino acids. V lost 1 base and J 9 bases, leaving 19 bases between the germline ends. From germline, CDR1 is MDHEN and CDR2 SYDVKM. CDR3 sequence reads: CASSLSLSRQGGEQFF. Here the CDR3 DNA reads TGTGCCAGCAGTTTATCCCTATCCCGGCAGGGTGGTGAGCAGTTCTTC.

The rearrangement joins TRBV10-1 to TRBJ2-3, with 10 bases lining up with TRBD2. From germline, CDR1 is WNHNN and CDR2 SYGVQD (reference sequence). CDR3 length: 15 amino acids. With V trimmed by 2 bases and J by 3 bases, 2 bases remained unmatched. CDR3 coding DNA: TGCGCCAGCAGTGAGCTAGCGGGAGTGACAGATACGCAGTATTTT. Amino acid sequence: CASSELAGVTDTQYF.

The gene calls are TRBV9 and TRBJ1-4; D is uncertain. The CDR3 covers 15 residues. V was pared by 3 bases and J by 3 bases, with 12 bases between. Germline assignment: CDR1 SGDLS and CDR2 YYNGEE. CDR3: CASSAYSAPNEKLFF. CDR3 nucleotide sequence: TGTGCCAGCAGCGCCTACAGTGCCCCTAATGAAAAACTGTTTTTT.

The CDR3 DNA is TGTGCCAGCAGGGGACAGCCGAACACTGAAGCTTTCTTT. The encoded protein is CASRGQPNTEAFF. The V and J genes are TRBV5-5 and TRBJ1-1; 7 nucleotides match TRBD1. The CDR3 is made up of 13 amino acids. Per germline, CDR1 SGHKS and CDR2 YYEKEE (reference sequence). J was trimmed by 1 base and V by 5 bases; bases with no gene match: 2.

The chain recombines TRBV6-5 with TRBJ2-3, with TRBD2 identical over 7 bases. V shed 6 bases and J 2 bases; nucleotides not matched to a gene: 8. From germline, CDR1 is MNHEY and CDR2 SVGAGI. This CDR3 contains 15 residues. CDR3 nucleotides: TGTGCCAGCAGCTTCATGACTAGCCCCACAGATACGCAGTATTTT. Translating gives CASSFMTSPTDTQYF.

This sequence joins TRBV28 and TRBJ1-2, with unresolved D. V lost 4 bases and J 7 bases, leaving 10 bases between the germline ends. CDR3 length: 12 residues. Germline V gene sequence: CDR1 MDHEN, CDR2 SYDVKM. CDR3 residues: CASSSIWAGYTF. CDR3 in DNA: TGTGCCAGCAGTTCAATTTGGGCTGGCTACACCTTC.

This chain joins TRBV6-5 and TRBJ1-1; no firm D call. The CDR3 is 13 amino acids. Germline V CDR1 and CDR2: MNHEY, SVGAGI. Trimming took off 7 bases at V and 1 base at J, with 10 bases between the two ends. Here the CDR3 DNA reads TGTGCCAGCATTGGACTGACGAACACTGAAGCTTTCTTT. Protein: CASIGLTNTEAFF.

V gene TRBV27 combines with J gene TRBJ1-2; TRBD1 matches at 9 bases. The germline V gene has CDR1 MNHEY and CDR2 SMNVEV (reference sequence). Germline trimming cut 0 bases from V and 4 bases from J; bases unmatched to any gene: 3. This CDR3 contains 15 residues. CDR3 DNA: TGTGCCAGCAGTTTATCGACAGGGGGAATCTATGGCTACACCTTC. Translated, it gives CASSLSTGGIYGYTF.

The chain combines TRBV2 with TRBJ2-1; the match to TRBD1 covers 10 bases. Germline CDR1 reads SNHLY; CDR2 reads FYNNEI. The ends lost 7 bases at V and 7 bases at J; junction bases unmatched: 10. The CDR3 is made up of 15 amino acids. CDR3 in amino acids: CASTGTGAVYNEQFF. CDR3 in DNA: TGTGCCAGCACGGGGACAGGGGCAGTTTATAATGAGCAGTTCTTC. The whole variable domain, remainder taken from reference TRBV2 and TRBJ2-1, is EPEVTQTPSHQVTQMGQEVILRCVPISNHLYFYWYRQILGQKVEFLVSFYNNEISEKSEIFDDQFSVERPDGSNFTLKIRSTKLEDSAMYFCASTGTGAVYNEQFFGPGTRLTVL.

This clone has only one observation. This rearrangement joins TRBV5-1 to TRBJ2-3; D remains ambiguous. CDR3 length equals 14 residues. V was clipped by 2 bases and J by 1 base, with 8 bases between them. Germline values: CDR1 SGHRS, CDR2 YFSETQ. The CDR3 DNA is TGCGCCAGCAGCTTCCTATACCGCACAGATACGCAGTATTTT. It codes for CASSFLYRTDTQYF. Complete variable domain (other parts from reference TRBV5-1 and TRBJ2-3): KAGVTQTPRYLIKTRGQQVTLSCSPISGHRSVSWYQQTPGQGLQFLFEYFSETQRNKGNFPGRFSGRQFSNSRSEMNVSTLELGDSALYLCASSFLYRTDTQYFGPGTRLTVL.

The chain has TRBV5-1 and TRBJ2-2, with 7 bases identical to TRBD1. The germline V gene encodes CDR1 SGHRS and CDR2 YFSETQ. This CDR3 comprises 14 residues. Germline trimming cut 1 base from V and 4 bases from J; bases unmatched to any gene: 1. As DNA, the CDR3 is TGCGCCAGCAGCTTGTACAGGGGCACCGGGGAGCTGTTTTTT. Translated: CASSLYRGTGELFF.

The genes are TRBV9 and TRBJ1-1; D is perhaps TRBD1 (5 bases). This CDR3 region has 14 residues. Between the trimmed V and J ends, which lost 4 bases and 5 bases, there was a span of 15 bases. Germline V gene data show CDR1 as SGDLS and CDR2 as YYNGEE. The DNA of the CDR3 is TGTGCCAGCAGCATAACAGGCGTAGGGACTGAAGCTTTCTTT. Amino acid sequence: CASSITGVGTEAFF.

This clone was observed a handful of times. This rearrangement joins TRBV9 to TRBJ2-5; D not certain. V lost 4 bases and J lost 4, with 11 bases in between. The CDR3 totals 13 residues. CDR1 and CDR2 (germline): SGDLS, YYNGEE. CDR3 DNA sequence: TGTGCCAGCAGCCCATCAGGTGGAGAGACCCAGTACTTC. Its protein product is CASSPSGGETQYF. The whole variable domain, filled in from reference TRBV9 and TRBJ2-5, reads DSGVTQTPKHLITATGQRVTLRCSPRSGDLSVYWYQQSLDQGLQFLIQYYNGEERAKGNILERFSAQQFPDLHSELNLSSLELGDSALYFCASSPSGGETQYFGPGTRLLVL.

The chain is built from TRBV7-2 and TRBJ2-3; D might be TRBD2 (6 bases). The CDR3 has 13 amino acids. Trimming left V 7 bases short and J 6 bases short, with 14 bases between. From germline, CDR1 is SGHTA and CDR2 FQGNSA. CDR3 region: CASNWNGGDTQYF. CDR3 nucleotides: TGTGCCAGCAATTGGAATGGGGGGGATACGCAGTATTTT.

V and J are TRBV19 and TRBJ2-5, with 12 nucleotides matching TRBD2. The CDR3 covers 15 residues. With V trimmed by 7 bases and J by 4 bases, 7 bases remained unmatched. CDR1 and CDR2 from the germline V gene are LNHDA and SQIVND (reference sequence). CDR3 protein: CASTLTSGGRETQYF. The CDR3 DNA is TGTGCCAGTACCCTGACTAGCGGGGGAAGAGAGACCCAGTACTTC.

The chain couples TRBV6-5 to TRBJ2-7, with D unclear. CDR1 is MNHEY and CDR2 is SVGAGI in the germline V gene. V lost 5 bases and J 3 bases, leaving 14 bases between the germline ends. This CDR3 spans 14 amino acids. CDR3 protein: CASSAWANYYEQYF. The CDR3, as DNA: TGTGCCAGCAGTGCCTGGGCCAATTACTACGAGCAGTACTTC.

The V call is TRBV5-6, the J call TRBJ1-2, with 9 bases matching TRBD1. Trimming cost V 4 bases and J 2 bases; bases outside gene matches: 6. The CDR3 contains 15 residues. Germline V gene data show CDR1 as SGHDT and CDR2 as YYEEEE. The CDR3 region is CASSPPGTGNYGYTF. Written as DNA, the CDR3 is TGTGCCAGCAGCCCGCCCGGGACAGGGAACTATGGCTACACCTTC.

The J gene is TRBJ2-1, the V gene TRBV28; TRBD2 agrees at 7 bases. Looked up from germline, CDR1 is MDHEN and CDR2 is SYDVKM. Trimming at V came to 8 bases and at J to 4 bases, leaving 11 bases not matched to a gene. The CDR3 totals 15 residues. The CDR3 here is CASSLAGAWYNEQFF. The CDR3 coding sequence is TGTGCCAGCTCCCTGGCGGGAGCTTGGTACAATGAGCAGTTCTTC. The variable domain in full, with the rest retrieved from reference TRBV28 and TRBJ2-1, is DVKVTQSSRYLVKRTGEKVFLECVQDMDHENMFWYRQDPGLGLRLIYFSYDVKMKEKGDIPEGYSVSREKKERFSLILESASTNQTSMYLCASSLAGAWYNEQFFGPGTRLTVL.